The 20 T cell receptor beta chains reported below all come from one sample, sequenced in a study of cytomegalovirus exposure and HLA in healthy donors. Primers: 60 Vbeta forward and 13 Jbeta reverse. Method: immunoSEQ multiplex PCR; TCRdb's copy keeps in-frame clones and lacks some. Here the sample spans about 85,000 clones, about 67% being singletons. Sequences were obtained from PBMCs. The receptors stem from a man aged 25-45 years in good health and CMV-seronegative.

The chain couples TRBV7-2 to TRBJ2-3, with 7 nucleotides matching TRBD2. CDR3 size: 17 residues. Germline CDR1 is SGHTA and CDR2 is FQGNSA. Unmatched junction bases numbered 11, after V lost 3 bases and J lost 2 bases. The DNA of the CDR3 is TGTGCCAGCAGCTTGCAGTCCGCGGGAGCTACCACAGATACGCAGTATTTT. It yields the protein CASSLQSAGATTDTQYF.

The chain carries TRBV6-1 and TRBJ1-1, with 7 bases aligning to TRBD1. The length of the CDR3 is 14 residues. V was pared by 7 bases and J by 1 base, with 6 bases of the junction left unmatched. Germline loops: CDR1 MNHNS, CDR2 SASEGT. CDR3 loop: CASTPQGTNTEAFF. In DNA, the CDR3 is TGTGCCAGCACCCCACAGGGGACGAACACTGAAGCTTTCTTT.

This clone was picked up a small number of times. The chain links TRBV19 to TRBJ2-7; 8 nucleotides line up with TRBD1. Germline CDR1 and CDR2: LNHDA and SQIVND (reference sequence). The junction had 5 bases not matched to a gene; V was cut back by 5 bases and J by 2 bases. This CDR3 spans 14 amino acids. In DNA, the CDR3 is TGTGCCAGTAGTTTTGGGACAGGTCCCTACGAGCAGTACTTC. Translation gives CASSFGTGPYEQYF.

The chain combines TRBV2 with TRBJ2-2, with 15 bases matching TRBD2. Germline V gives CDR1 SNHLY, CDR2 FYNNEI. Trimming took 4 bases from V and 6 from J; bases not matched to a gene: 3. The CDR3 extends over 16 amino acids. In nucleotides, the CDR3 is TGTGCCAGCAGTGGTGGACTAGCGGGAGGGTCCGGGGAGCTGTTTTTT. Its protein product is CASSGGLAGGSGELFF.

The chain uses TRBV5-6 and TRBJ1-2; no definite D call. V was trimmed by 1 base and J by 8 bases, leaving 12 bases between them. The CDR3 sequence is 13 residues long. In germline, CDR1 is SGHDT, CDR2 YYEEEE. The CDR3, as DNA: TGTGCCAGCAGCTTGATTTCTGAGGGCGGCTACACCTTC. Translating it yields CASSLISEGGYTF.

The chain combines TRBV6-5 with TRBJ1-1; TRBD1 might be the D (6 bases). The CDR3 spans 14 residues. Germline V gives CDR1 MNHEY, CDR2 SVGAGI. V gave up 5 bases and J gave up 4 bases, with 14 bases separating them. DNA of the CDR3: TGTGCCAGCAGTAGTAATTCAGGGGTCACTGAAGCTTTCTTT. This codes for CASSSNSGVTEAFF.

Notes on this clone: The junction does not match germline at one end; this may be a read error. The V call is TRBV5-1, the J call TRBJ2-7, with D uncertain. The CDR3 has 15 residues. The germline gives CDR1 SGHRS, CDR2 YFSETQ. The CDR3 protein is CASSLGQAPSYQQYF. As DNA, the CDR3 is TGCGCCAGCAGCTTGGGGCAGGCCCCCTCCTACCAGCAGTACTTC.

This chain uses TRBV5-6 with TRBJ1-1; 7 bases match TRBD1. Germline trimming cut 4 bases from V and 1 base from J; bases unmatched to any gene: 16. In germline, CDR1 is SGHDT, CDR2 YYEEEE. This CDR3 is built from 18 residues. CDR3 amino acids: CASSRRVRTGLPNTEAFF. CDR3 sequence (DNA): TGTGCCAGCAGCCGTCGGGTGAGGACAGGCCTCCCGAACACTGAAGCTTTCTTT.

V usage is TRBV28 and J usage is TRBJ1-1, with D maybe TRBD1 (6 bases). The V end was cut by 3 bases, the J end by 3 bases, with 17 bases between. The V gene's germline CDR1 is MDHEN and CDR2 SYDVKM. This CDR3 comprises 16 residues. CDR3 sequence reads: CASSFPRGGRDTEAFF. The CDR3 region has the DNA TGTGCCAGCAGTTTCCCACGGGGGGGGCGGGACACTGAAGCTTTCTTT.

This clone showed up just a few times. This chain joins TRBV7-6 and TRBJ1-1; 7 nucleotides match TRBD1. This CDR3 has 16 residues. Germline CDR1 SGHVS, CDR2 FNYEAQ. J lost 3 bases, V lost 1 base, and 8 bases had no gene match. In nucleotides, the CDR3 is TGTGCCAGCAGCTTAGGAGGCAGGGGGTACCACACTGAAGCTTTCTTT. Residues: CASSLGGRGYHTEAFF. The full variable domain, in which reference TRBV7-6 and TRBJ1-1 provide the parts outside the CDR3, is GAGVSQSPRYKVTKRGQDVALRCDPISGHVSLYWYRQALGQGPEFLTYFNYEAQQDKSGLPNDRFSAERPEGSISTLTIQRTEQRDSAMYRCASSLGGRGYHTEAFFGQGTRLTVV.

The chain carries TRBV4-1 and TRBJ2-7, with a tentative D call TRBD2 (6 bases). The length of the CDR3 is 14 residues. CDR1 is MGHRA, CDR2 YSYEKL, per germline. V lost 1 base, J lost 2 bases, and 9 bases lay in between. Written as DNA, the CDR3 is TGCGCCAGCAGCCAAGGTCGGGGGACCTACGAGCAGTACTTC. Translating it yields CASSQGRGTYEQYF.

This clone appeared a single time. CDR3 amino acids: CASSLAFAGEKLFF. CDR3 coding DNA: TGCGCCAGCAGCTTGGCCTTCGCAGGTGAAAAACTGTTTTTT. The chain joins TRBV5-1 to TRBJ1-4; D call uncertain. The CDR3 covers 14 residues. V lost 0 bases and J lost 7, with 10 bases in between. CDR1 is SGHRS and CDR2 is YFSETQ in the germline V gene.

The rearrangement links TRBV11-2 to TRBJ2-7; D might be TRBD2 (6 bases). V lost 0 bases, J lost 5 bases, and 23 bases lay in between. CDR1 SGHAT and CDR2 FQNNGV come from the germline V gene. This CDR3 is built from 18 residues. DNA for the CDR3: TGTGCCAGCAGCTTAGATATATGGGGGGAGAGGGCAGGTAACGAGCAGTACTTC. It translates to CASSLDIWGERAGNEQYF.

The chain combines TRBV6-1 with TRBJ1-6, with a weak D call TRBD1 (5 bases). V lost 4 bases, J lost 7 bases, and 11 bases lay in between. Germline CDR1 and CDR2: MNHNS and SASEGT. The CDR3 contains 14 residues. CDR3 region: CASSGQGFNSPLHF. CDR3 nucleotide sequence: TGTGCCAGCAGTGGTCAGGGATTCAATTCACCCCTCCACTTT.

The chain uses TRBV4-1 and TRBJ2-7; 8 bases are a match to TRBD1. The CDR3 has 14 residues. The V gene end was trimmed by 4 bases and the J gene end by 7 bases; junction bases not matched to a gene: 9. Looked up from germline, CDR1 is MGHRA and CDR2 is YSYEKL. The CDR3 here is CASSPEDRVGEQYF. CDR3 DNA: TGCGCCAGCAGCCCTGAGGACAGGGTTGGGGAGCAGTACTTC.

The CDR3 protein is CASSAGLGNEQYF. Here the CDR3 DNA reads TGTGCCAGCAGCGCGGGACTAGGCAACGAGCAGTACTTC. J is TRBJ2-7 and V is TRBV6-4; 8 positions agree with TRBD2. Germline V CDR1 and CDR2: MRHNA, SNTAGT. The length of the CDR3 is 13 residues. Unmatched junction bases numbered 6, after V lost 6 bases and J lost 5 bases.

V usage is TRBV4-1 and J usage is TRBJ1-4; D is possibly TRBD1 (5 bases). There are 15 residues in the CDR3. Germline CDR1 MGHRA, CDR2 YSYEKL. Trimming pared 1 base from V and 5 bases from J, leaving 11 bases between. DNA for the CDR3: TGCGCCAGCAGCCAAGCACAGGAACAAAATGAAAAACTGTTTTTT. Translation gives CASSQAQEQNEKLFF.

The rearrangement uses TRBV30 and TRBJ2-2; TRBD1 agrees at 8 bases. Per germline, CDR1 GTSNPN and CDR2 SVGIG (reference sequence). This CDR3 region has 12 residues. J was trimmed by 8 bases and V by 3 bases; bases with no gene match: 2. The CDR3 bases are TGTGCCTGGAGCAGGGGGCGAGGGGAGCTGTTTTTT. This codes for CAWSRGRGELFF.

J is TRBJ2-2 and V is TRBV28, with 8 bases fitting TRBD1. V dropped 3 bases and J dropped 3; count of bases not matched to a gene: 6. Germline V gives CDR1 MDHEN, CDR2 SYDVKM. The CDR3 runs to 16 residues. The CDR3 sequence is CASSLDRVRYTGELFF. The CDR3 DNA reads as TGTGCCAGCAGTTTGGACAGGGTCCGGTACACCGGGGAGCTGTTTTTT.

This clone occurred once. This chain joins TRBV7-9 and TRBJ2-5, with 12 bases matching TRBD2. The germline gives CDR1 SEHNR, CDR2 FQNEAQ (reference sequence). The V gene end was trimmed by 5 bases and the J gene end by 1 base; junction bases not matched to a gene: 2. The length of the CDR3 is 15 residues. CDR3 in DNA: TGTGCCAGCAGCCGGACTAGCGGGGCCCAAGAGACCCAGTACTTC. It is translated as CASSRTSGAQETQYF.